Shown below are 21 T cell receptor beta chains from a single sample sequenced in a study of a mutant IDH1 vaccine in newly diagnosed glioma. These receptors have no identified antigens. Noted time point: week 47, end of study. Every single dose of the vaccine, 300 ug of mutant IDH1 20-mer peptide, came with topical imiquimod. Generated by immunoSEQ multiplex PCR, the TCRdb table keeps only in-frame clones and is missing some. The repertoire includes around 61,000 clones, 75% of them detected once, and 5% to 6% sits in the top ten. The sample consisted of PBMCs, taken from a glioma patient whose treatment included an IDH1 peptide vaccine. These receptors were collected from a man in his fifties or sixties with glioma.

V usage is TRBV7-9 and J usage is TRBJ2-5; a possible D gene is TRBD1 (6 bases). Trimming removed 10 bases at V and 7 bases at J, with 19 bases between. This CDR3 has 13 residues. Looked up from germline, CDR1 is SEHNR and CDR2 is FQNEAQ (reference sequence). This chain's CDR3 is CATTPGQGRTQYF. CDR3 nucleotides: TGTGCCACCACCCCTGGGCAGGGGCGGACCCAGTACTTC.

The rearrangement joins TRBV9 to TRBJ1-1; D ambiguous. Looked up from germline, CDR1 is SGDLS and CDR2 is YYNGEE. The CDR3 runs 16 residues. V gave up 0 bases and J gave up 3 bases, with 15 bases separating them. The CDR3 is CASSVAHQYQDTEAFF. The CDR3 DNA reads TGTGCCAGCAGCGTAGCTCATCAGTACCAGGACACTGAAGCTTTCTTT.

The chain carries TRBV27 and TRBJ2-5; TRBD1 matches at 9 bases. CDR3 size: 15 residues. V lost 0 bases, J lost 2 bases, and 1 base stayed unmatched. CDR1 MNHEY and CDR2 SMNVEV come from the germline V gene (reference sequence). CDR3 sequence reads: CASSLSGQGQETQYF. CDR3 DNA sequence: TGTGCCAGCAGTTTATCCGGACAGGGGCAAGAGACCCAGTACTTC.

The chain is built from TRBV7-2 and TRBJ2-7; 7 nucleotides align to TRBD1. Germline V CDR1 and CDR2: SGHTA, FQGNSA. The CDR3 consists of 13 residues. V lost 5 bases and J lost 2; bases outside the gene matches: 3. Here the CDR3 reads CASSLDRAYEQYF. The CDR3 DNA follows: TGTGCCAGCAGCCTCGACAGGGCCTACGAGCAGTACTTC.

This chain uses TRBV19 with TRBJ2-2; possibly TRBD2 for D (6 bases). Germline CDR1 and CDR2: LNHDA and SQIVND (reference sequence). The V end was cut by 8 bases, the J end by 1 base, with 8 bases between. This CDR3 spans 13 amino acids. The CDR3 reads CASGGLNTGELFF. The CDR3 nucleotides read TGTGCCAGTGGGGGGTTGAACACCGGGGAGCTGTTTTTT. The full variable domain, in which reference TRBV19 and TRBJ2-2 provide the parts outside the CDR3, is DGGITQSPKYLFRKEGQNVTLSCEQNLNHDAMYWYRQDPGQGLRLIYYSQIVNDFQKGDIAEGYSVSREKKESFPLTVTSAQKNPTAFYLCASGGLNTGELFFGEGSRLTVL.

The gene calls are TRBV4-2 and TRBJ2-5; 9 positions match TRBD2. This CDR3 spans 15 amino acids. Unmatched junction bases numbered 6, after V lost 2 bases and J lost 5 bases. Per the germline V gene, CDR1 is LGHNA and CDR2 is YNFKEQ. The CDR3 DNA follows: TGTGCCAGCAGCCAACAGCGGGGGGCCCTGGAGACCCAGTACTTC. This translates into CASSQQRGALETQYF.

V and J are TRBV18 and TRBJ2-7; 7 nucleotides align to TRBD2. The CDR3 contains 13 residues. The germline V gene has CDR1 KGHSH and CDR2 LQKENI. With 6 bases clipped from V and 5 bases from J, the junction kept 7 bases outside the gene matches. For the CDR3, the DNA is TGTGCCAGCTCCCGGGAGGTCGGGAACGAGCAGTACTTC. It translates to CASSREVGNEQYF. Variable domain in full (rest from reference TRBV18 and TRBJ2-7): NAGVMQNPRHLVRRRGQEARLRCSPMKGHSHVYWYRQLPEEGLKFMVYLQKENIIDESGMPKERFSAEFPKEGPSILRIQQVVRGDSAAYFCASSREVGNEQYFGPGTRLTVT.

In this sample, this clone turned up a few times. The genes are TRBV11-3 and TRBJ2-5; 7 nucleotides line up with TRBD2. The length of the CDR3 is 14 residues. Germline loops: CDR1 SGHNT, CDR2 YENEEA. V lost 5 bases to trimming and J lost 4 bases; unmatched junction nucleotides: 7. CDR3 bases: TGTGCCAGCAGCGCTGGGAGGGCGGCAGAGACCCAGTACTTC. Its protein product is CASSAGRAAETQYF.

This clone came up once. This chain uses TRBV7-9 with TRBJ1-3, with a possible D match to TRBD1 (5 bases). Trimming stripped 2 bases from V and 0 bases from J, with 11 bases between. The CDR3 runs 16 residues. The V gene's germline CDR1 is SEHNR and CDR2 FQNEAQ (reference sequence). CDR3 in amino acids: CASSLREGASGNTIYF. Here the CDR3 DNA reads TGTGCCAGCAGCTTAAGGGAAGGGGCCTCTGGAAACACCATATATTTT.

This clone was seen only a few times. This chain connects TRBV23-1 to TRBJ2-7; no clear D gene. TRBV23-1 is known as an ORF, though its function is uncertain. The length of the CDR3 is 11 residues. V gave up 3 bases and J gave up 8 bases, with 8 bases separating them. The DNA for the CDR3 is TGCGCCAGCAGTCATTCAGCGCAGCAGTACTTC. Its translation is CASSHSAQQYF.

The V gene is TRBV6-5, the J gene TRBJ1-5, with D perhaps TRBD1 (6 bases). CDR1 and CDR2 (germline): MNHEY, SVGAGI. The ends were cut back, 5 bases at V and 4 bases at J, with 15 bases in the middle. CDR3 length: 15 residues. This chain's CDR3 is CASSASGHLNQPQHF. The CDR3 region has the DNA TGTGCCAGCAGTGCCTCGGGACACTTGAATCAGCCCCAGCATTTT.

The chain recombines TRBV18 with TRBJ1-1; the D is unclear. This CDR3 contains 13 residues. The V end was cut by 3 bases, the J end by 6 bases, with 11 bases between. The V gene's germline CDR1 is KGHSH and CDR2 LQKENI. The CDR3 DNA reads TGTGCCAGCTCACCCTCGCGCCCCCCTGAAGCTTTCTTT. It specifies CASSPSRPPEAFF.

This chain joins TRBV7-9 and TRBJ1-4, with TRBD1 matching over 7 bases. This CDR3 region has 15 residues. Germline V gene lookup returns CDR1 SEHNR and CDR2 FQNEAQ (reference sequence). Unmatched junction bases numbered 7, after V lost 5 bases and J lost 4 bases. The CDR3 reads CASSPDRFYNEKLFF. The CDR3 DNA reads as TGTGCCAGCAGCCCGGACAGGTTCTATAATGAAAAACTGTTTTTT.

The chain couples TRBV5-1 to TRBJ1-1; a possible D gene is TRBD1 (6 bases). Germline values: CDR1 SGHRS, CDR2 YFSETQ. V dropped 0 bases and J dropped 4 bases, with 13 bases sitting between them. The CDR3 consists of 15 residues. Here the CDR3 DNA reads TGCGCCAGCAGCTTGGTTGGGGGCGCGGGCACTGAAGCTTTCTTT. It codes for CASSLVGGAGTEAFF.

This clone was found once. V usage is TRBV9 and J usage is TRBJ2-7; D unresolved. Germline values: CDR1 SGDLS, CDR2 YYNGEE. V lost 1 base to trimming and J lost 0 bases, with 11 bases between them. The CDR3 contains 15 residues. The CDR3 DNA follows: TGTGCCAGCAGCGTAACGGCTCTACGCTCCTACGAGCAGTACTTC. As protein: CASSVTALRSYEQYF.

The chain is built from TRBV6-1 and TRBJ1-1, with D possibly matching TRBD1 (6 bases). The CDR3 is 13 residues long. The germline CDR1 and CDR2 sequences are MNHNS and SASEGT. V dropped 10 bases and J dropped 2 bases, with 14 bases sitting between them. In DNA form, the CDR3 reads TGTGCCACCCACAGGGTAAAAAACACTGAAGCTTTCTTT. Its translation is CATHRVKNTEAFF.

The V call is TRBV2, the J call TRBJ1-1; 8 bases match TRBD1. Germline V gene data show CDR1 as SNHLY and CDR2 as FYNNEI. CDR3 length equals 14 residues. J gave up 2 bases and V 4 bases, and 3 bases lay outside the gene matches. The CDR3 DNA follows: TGTGCCAGCAGTGTTACAGGGGGAAACACTGAAGCTTTCTTT. This codes for CASSVTGGNTEAFF.

V gene TRBV7-6 combines with J gene TRBJ2-7; 8 bases match TRBD2. Germline V gives CDR1 SGHVS, CDR2 FNYEAQ. This CDR3 has 14 residues. The V gene end was trimmed by 5 bases and the J gene end by 0 bases; junction bases not matched to a gene: 3. The chain's CDR3 is CASSPRGGSYEQYF. CDR3 DNA: TGTGCCAGCAGCCCCCGGGGGGGCTCCTACGAGCAGTACTTC.

V gene TRBV10-3 combines with J gene TRBJ2-5; D may be TRBD2 (5 bases). Trimming took off 9 bases at V and 2 bases at J, with 10 bases between the two ends. There are 12 residues in the CDR3. The germline V gene has CDR1 ENHRY and CDR2 SYGVKD. CDR3 DNA sequence: TGTGCCATTCGGGGTCTTCAAGAGACCCAGTACTTC. It specifies CAIRGLQETQYF.

The chain recombines TRBV30 with TRBJ2-2; a possible D gene is TRBD1 (5 bases). Germline V CDR1 and CDR2: GTSNPN, SVGIG (reference sequence). V lost 3 bases to trimming and J lost 6 bases, with 11 bases between them. CDR3 length: 13 amino acids. In nucleotides, the CDR3 is TGTGCCTGGAGCGTATCAGGGTCCGGGGAGCTGTTTTTT. Translation gives CAWSVSGSGELFF.

The V and J genes are TRBV14 and TRBJ1-2; tentative D call: TRBD1 (5 bases). V dropped 4 bases and J dropped 1 base, with 10 bases sitting between them. Germline values: CDR1 SGHDN, CDR2 FVKESK. The CDR3 totals 14 residues. CDR3: CASSPSRGNYGYTF. The CDR3 coding sequence is TGTGCCAGCAGCCCCTCGAGGGGTAACTATGGCTACACCTTC.